The clone carrying this T cell receptor (beta chain) is medium-sized. Its antigen is not known. This entry belongs to a study of prognosis after radiotherapy for stage I lung cancer. Study details: Medical inoperability was the status assigned to all non-small cell lung cancer patients. Radiotherapy: SBRT, 3 to 5 fractions, biologically effective dose at least 100 Gy.

Multiplex PCR, run in two rounds, amplified TCR beta CDR3 from genomic DNA. Every TRBV and TRBJ gene had its own specific primer in first-round PCR. A single record per CDR3 protein comes from TCRdb applying MiXCR to the multiplex PCR reads. Here the sample spans about 16,000 distinct CDR3 sequences, around 40% being singletons. Study findings and constraints: Gene usage, both TRBV and TRBJ, reportedly differed between patients with metastases and patients without them.

CDR3 length equals 12 residues. In germline, CDR1 is SGHRS, CDR2 YFSETQ. Trimming took off 1 base at V and 6 bases at J, with 8 bases between the two ends. This TCR was recovered from a donor aged 50 or older with non-small cell lung cancer. The chain couples TRBV5-1 to TRBJ2-7; a possible D gene is TRBD1 (6 bases). The sample in question was PBMCs, obtained before or after stereotactic body radiation therapy (not recorded which). CDR3 sequence: CASSLTGSEQYF. The CDR3 DNA is TGCGCCAGCAGCTTGACAGGGAGCGAGCAGTACTTC.